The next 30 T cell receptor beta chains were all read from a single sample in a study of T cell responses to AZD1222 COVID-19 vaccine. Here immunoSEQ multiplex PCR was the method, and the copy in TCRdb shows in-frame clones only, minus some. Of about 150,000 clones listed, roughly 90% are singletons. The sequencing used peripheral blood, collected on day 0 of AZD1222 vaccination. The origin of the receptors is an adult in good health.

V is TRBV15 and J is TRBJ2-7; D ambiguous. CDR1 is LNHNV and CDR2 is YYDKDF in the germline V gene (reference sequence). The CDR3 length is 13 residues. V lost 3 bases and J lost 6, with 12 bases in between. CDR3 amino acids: CATSRAPLSEQYF. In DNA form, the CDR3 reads TGTGCCACCAGCAGGGCCCCCCTTTCCGAGCAGTACTTC.

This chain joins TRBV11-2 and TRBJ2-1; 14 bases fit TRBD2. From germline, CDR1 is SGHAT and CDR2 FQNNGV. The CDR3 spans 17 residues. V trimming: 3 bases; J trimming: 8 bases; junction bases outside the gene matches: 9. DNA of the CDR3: TGTGCCAGCAGCTTCCCGACTAGCGGGAGGGTTCTAGATGAGCAGTTCTTC. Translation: CASSFPTSGRVLDEQFF.

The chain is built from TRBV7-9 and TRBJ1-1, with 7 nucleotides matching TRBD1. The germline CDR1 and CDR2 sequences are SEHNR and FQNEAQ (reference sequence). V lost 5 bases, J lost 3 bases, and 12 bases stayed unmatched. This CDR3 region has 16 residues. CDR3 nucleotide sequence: TGTGCCAGCAGCAGACGTTGGGACAGAAGGGACACTGAAGCTTTCTTT. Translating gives CASSRRWDRRDTEAFF.

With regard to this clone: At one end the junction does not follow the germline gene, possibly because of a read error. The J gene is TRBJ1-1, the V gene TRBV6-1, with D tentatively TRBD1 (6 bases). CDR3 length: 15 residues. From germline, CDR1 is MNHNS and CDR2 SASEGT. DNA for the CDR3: TGTGCCAGCAATGAAGACTGGGACATGAACACTGAAGCTTTCTTT. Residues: CASNEDWDMNTEAFF.

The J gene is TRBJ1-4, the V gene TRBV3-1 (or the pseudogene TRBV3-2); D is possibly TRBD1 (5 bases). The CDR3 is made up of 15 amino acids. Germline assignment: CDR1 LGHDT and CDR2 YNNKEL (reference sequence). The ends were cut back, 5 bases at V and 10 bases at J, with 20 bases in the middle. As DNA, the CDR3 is TGTGCCAGCAGCGCCCGGGGGACTGGAGATGGAAAACTGTTTTTT. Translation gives CASSARGTGDGKLFF.

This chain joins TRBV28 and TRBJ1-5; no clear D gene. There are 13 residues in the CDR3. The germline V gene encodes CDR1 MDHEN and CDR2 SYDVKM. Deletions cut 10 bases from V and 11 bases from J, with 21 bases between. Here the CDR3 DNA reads TGTGCCACCAAACCTGTGCGACCTGGGGCCCAGCATTTT. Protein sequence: CATKPVRPGAQHF. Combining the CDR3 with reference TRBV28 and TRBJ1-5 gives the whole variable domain DVKVTQSSRYLVKRTGEKVFLECVQDMDHENMFWYRQDPGLGLRLIYFSYDVKMKEKGDIPEGYSVSREKKERFSLILESASTNQTSMYLCATKPVRPGAQHFGDGTRLSIL.

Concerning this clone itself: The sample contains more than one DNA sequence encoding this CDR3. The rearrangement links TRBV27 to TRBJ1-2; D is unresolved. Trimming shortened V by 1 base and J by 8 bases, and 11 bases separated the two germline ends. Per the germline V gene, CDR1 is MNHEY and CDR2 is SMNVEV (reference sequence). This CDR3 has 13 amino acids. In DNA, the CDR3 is TGTGCCAGCAGTTTATTGGGGTCCGGAGGCTACACCTTC. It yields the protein CASSLLGSGGYTF.

CDR3: CASRFIGTSYEQYF. Written as DNA, the CDR3 is TGTGCCAGCAGGTTTATCGGGACGTCCTACGAGCAGTACTTC. The chain combines TRBV5-6 with TRBJ2-7; D tentatively fits TRBD1 or TRBD2 (5 bases each). CDR3 length: 14 amino acids. V was trimmed by 5 bases and J by 1 base, leaving 13 bases between them. CDR1 SGHDT and CDR2 YYEEEE come from the germline V gene.

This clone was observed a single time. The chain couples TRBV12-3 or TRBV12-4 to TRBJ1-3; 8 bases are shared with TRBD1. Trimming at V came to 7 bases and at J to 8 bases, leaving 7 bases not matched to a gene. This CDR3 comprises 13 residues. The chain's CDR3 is CASTNDRGHTIYF. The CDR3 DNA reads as TGTGCCAGCACAAACGACAGGGGCCACACCATATATTTT.

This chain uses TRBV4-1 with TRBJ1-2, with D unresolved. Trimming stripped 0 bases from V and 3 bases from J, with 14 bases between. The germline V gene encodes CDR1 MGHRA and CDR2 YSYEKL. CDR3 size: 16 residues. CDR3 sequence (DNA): TGCGCCAGCAGCCAAGACTCGGTAGAGACTCACTATGGCTACACCTTC. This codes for CASSQDSVETHYGYTF.

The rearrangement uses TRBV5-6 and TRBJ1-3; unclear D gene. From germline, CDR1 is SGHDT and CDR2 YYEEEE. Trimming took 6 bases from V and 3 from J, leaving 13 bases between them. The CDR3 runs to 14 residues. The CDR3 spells CASTTWNFGNTIYF. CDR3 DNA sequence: TGTGCCAGCACCACTTGGAATTTTGGAAACACCATATATTTT. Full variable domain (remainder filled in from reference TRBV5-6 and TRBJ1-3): DAGVTQSPTHLIKTRGQQVTLRCSPKSGHDTVSWYQQALGQGPQFIFQYYEEEERQRGNFPDRFSGHQFPNYSSELNVNALLLGDSALYLCASTTWNFGNTIYFGEGSWLTVV.

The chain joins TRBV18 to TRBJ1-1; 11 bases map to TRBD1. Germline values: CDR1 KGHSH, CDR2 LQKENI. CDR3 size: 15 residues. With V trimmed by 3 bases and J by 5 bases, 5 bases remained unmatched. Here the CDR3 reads CASSPGQGALTEAFF. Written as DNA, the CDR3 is TGTGCCAGCTCACCCGGACAGGGGGCGCTGACTGAAGCTTTCTTT.

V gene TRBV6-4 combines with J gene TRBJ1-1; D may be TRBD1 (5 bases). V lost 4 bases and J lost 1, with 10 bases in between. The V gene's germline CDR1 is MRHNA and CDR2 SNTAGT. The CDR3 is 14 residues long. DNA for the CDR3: TGTGCCAGCAGTGCTGGGACTGCGAACACTGAAGCTTTCTTT. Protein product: CASSAGTANTEAFF.

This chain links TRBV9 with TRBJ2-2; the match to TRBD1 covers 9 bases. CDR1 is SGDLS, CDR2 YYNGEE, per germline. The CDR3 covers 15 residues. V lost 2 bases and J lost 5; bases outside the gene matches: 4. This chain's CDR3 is CASSVRDRETGELFF. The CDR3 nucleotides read TGTGCCAGCAGCGTCCGGGACAGGGAGACCGGGGAGCTGTTTTTT.

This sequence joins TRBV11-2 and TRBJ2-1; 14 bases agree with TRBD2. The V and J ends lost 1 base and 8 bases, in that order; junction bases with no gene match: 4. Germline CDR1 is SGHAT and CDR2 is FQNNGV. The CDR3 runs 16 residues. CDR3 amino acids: CASSLGLAGGRDEQFF. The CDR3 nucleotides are TGTGCCAGCAGCTTAGGACTAGCGGGGGGGCGGGATGAGCAGTTCTTC.

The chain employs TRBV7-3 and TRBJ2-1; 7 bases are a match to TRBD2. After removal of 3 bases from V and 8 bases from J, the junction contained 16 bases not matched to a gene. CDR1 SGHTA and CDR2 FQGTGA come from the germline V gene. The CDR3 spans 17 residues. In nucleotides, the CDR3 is TGTGCCAGCAGCTTCAGGGTAGCGGGCCTTCCCGGCTATGAGCAGTTCTTC. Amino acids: CASSFRVAGLPGYEQFF.

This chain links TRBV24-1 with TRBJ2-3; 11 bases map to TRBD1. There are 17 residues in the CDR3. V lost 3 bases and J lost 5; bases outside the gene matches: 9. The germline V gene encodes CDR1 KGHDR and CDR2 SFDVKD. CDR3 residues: CATSDPRTGGAGDTQYF. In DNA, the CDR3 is TGTGCCACCAGTGATCCCCGGACAGGGGGCGCGGGAGATACGCAGTATTTT.

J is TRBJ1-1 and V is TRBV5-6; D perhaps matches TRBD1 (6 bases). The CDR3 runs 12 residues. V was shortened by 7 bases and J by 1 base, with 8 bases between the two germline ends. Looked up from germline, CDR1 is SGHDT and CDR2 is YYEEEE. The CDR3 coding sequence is TGTGCCAGCGGCAGGGGGAACACTGAAGCTTTCTTT. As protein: CASGRGNTEAFF.

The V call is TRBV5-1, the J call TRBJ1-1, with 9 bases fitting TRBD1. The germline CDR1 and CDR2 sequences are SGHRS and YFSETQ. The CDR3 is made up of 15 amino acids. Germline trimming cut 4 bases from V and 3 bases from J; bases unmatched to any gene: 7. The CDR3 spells CASSPWTGEDTEAFF. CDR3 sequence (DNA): TGCGCCAGCAGCCCCTGGACAGGGGAAGACACTGAAGCTTTCTTT.

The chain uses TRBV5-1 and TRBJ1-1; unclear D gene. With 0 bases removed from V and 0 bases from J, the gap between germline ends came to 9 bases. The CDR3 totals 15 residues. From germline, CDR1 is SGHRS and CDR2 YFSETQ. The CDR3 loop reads CASSLAPPMNTEAFF. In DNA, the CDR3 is TGCGCCAGCAGCTTGGCCCCACCCATGAACACTGAAGCTTTCTTT.

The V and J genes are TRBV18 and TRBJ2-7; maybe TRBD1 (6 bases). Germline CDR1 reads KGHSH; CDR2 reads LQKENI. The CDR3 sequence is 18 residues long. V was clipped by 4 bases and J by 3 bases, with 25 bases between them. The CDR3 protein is CASSRLLKDGTPLYEQYF. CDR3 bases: TGTGCCAGCTCACGACTACTCAAAGACGGGACACCCCTCTACGAGCAGTACTTC.

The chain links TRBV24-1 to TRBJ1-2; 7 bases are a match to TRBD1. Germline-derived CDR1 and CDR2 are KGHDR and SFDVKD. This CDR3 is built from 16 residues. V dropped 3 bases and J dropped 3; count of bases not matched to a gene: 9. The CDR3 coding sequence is TGTGCCACCAGTGATCCGGGGGACAGTAGCGACTATGGCTACACCTTC. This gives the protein CATSDPGDSSDYGYTF.

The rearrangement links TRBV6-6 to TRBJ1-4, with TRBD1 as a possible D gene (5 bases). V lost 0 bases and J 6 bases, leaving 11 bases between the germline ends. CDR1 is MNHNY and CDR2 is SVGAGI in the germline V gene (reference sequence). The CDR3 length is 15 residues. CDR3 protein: CASSYSVGVDEKLFF. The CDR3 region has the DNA TGTGCCAGCAGTTACTCGGTGGGGGTGGATGAAAAACTGTTTTTT.

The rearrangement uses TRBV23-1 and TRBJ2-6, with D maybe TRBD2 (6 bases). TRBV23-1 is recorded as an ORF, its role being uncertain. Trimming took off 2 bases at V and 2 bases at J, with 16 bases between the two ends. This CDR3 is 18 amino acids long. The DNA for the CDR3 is TGCGCCAGCAGTCAAACGGCGGGACTGACGGCTGGGGCCAACGTCCTGACTTTC. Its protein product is CASSQTAGLTAGANVLTF.

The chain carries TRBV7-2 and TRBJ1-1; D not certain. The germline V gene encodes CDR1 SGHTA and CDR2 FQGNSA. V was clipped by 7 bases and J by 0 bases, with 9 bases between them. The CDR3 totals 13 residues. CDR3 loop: CASTARMNTEAFF. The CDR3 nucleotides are TGTGCCAGCACCGCCCGGATGAACACTGAAGCTTTCTTT.

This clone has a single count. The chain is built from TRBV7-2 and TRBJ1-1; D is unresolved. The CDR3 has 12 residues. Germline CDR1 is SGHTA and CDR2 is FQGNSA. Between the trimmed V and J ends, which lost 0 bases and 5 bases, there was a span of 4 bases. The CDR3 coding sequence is TGTGCCAGCAGCTTAGCAGGGACTGAAGCTTTCTTT. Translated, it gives CASSLAGTEAFF. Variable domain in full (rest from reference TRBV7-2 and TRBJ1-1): GAGVSQSPSNKVTEKGKDVELRCDPISGHTALYWYRQSLGQGLEFLIYFQGNSAPDKSGLPSDRFSAERTGGSVSTLTIQRTQQEDSAVYLCASSLAGTEAFFGQGTRLTVV.

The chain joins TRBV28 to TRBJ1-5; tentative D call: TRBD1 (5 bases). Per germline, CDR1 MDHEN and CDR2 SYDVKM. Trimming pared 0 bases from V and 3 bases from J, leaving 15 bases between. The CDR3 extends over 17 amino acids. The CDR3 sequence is CASSLWLPQGPNQPQHF. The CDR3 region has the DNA TGTGCCAGCAGTTTATGGTTGCCCCAGGGACCCAATCAGCCCCAGCATTTT.

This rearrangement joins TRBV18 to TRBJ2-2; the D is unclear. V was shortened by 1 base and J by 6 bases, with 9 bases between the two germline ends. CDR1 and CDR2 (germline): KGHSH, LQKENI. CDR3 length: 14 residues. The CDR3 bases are TGTGCCAGCTCACCACATCCCCTCCCCGGGGAGCTGTTTTTT. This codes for CASSPHPLPGELFF.

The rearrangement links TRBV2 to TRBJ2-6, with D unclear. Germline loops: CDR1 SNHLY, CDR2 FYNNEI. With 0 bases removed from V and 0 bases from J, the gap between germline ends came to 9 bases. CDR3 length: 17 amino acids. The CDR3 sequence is CASSEAGFSSGANVLTF. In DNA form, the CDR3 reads TGTGCCAGCAGTGAAGCGGGGTTCAGCTCTGGGGCCAACGTCCTGACTTTC. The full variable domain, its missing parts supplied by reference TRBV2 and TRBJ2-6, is EPEVTQTPSHQVTQMGQEVILRCVPISNHLYFYWYRQILGQKVEFLVSFYNNEISEKSEIFDDQFSVERPDGSNFTLKIRSTKLEDSAMYFCASSEAGFSSGANVLTFGAGSRLTVL.

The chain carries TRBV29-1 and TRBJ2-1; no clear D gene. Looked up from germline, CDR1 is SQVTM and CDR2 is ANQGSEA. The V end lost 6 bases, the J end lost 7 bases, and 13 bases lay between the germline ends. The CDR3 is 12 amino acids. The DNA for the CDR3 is TGCAGCGTCCTCACTTGGACGAATGAGCAGTTCTTC. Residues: CSVLTWTNEQFF.